The clone carrying this T cell receptor (beta chain) was seen a few times. Its target is unknown. The CDR3 is 11 residues long. Germline V CDR1 and CDR2: SGHDT, YYEEEE. Trimming removed 3 bases from V and 16 bases from J; junction bases left unmatched: 6. The entry originates in a study of cytomegalovirus exposure and HLA in healthy donors. Study-level points and caveats: The authors enumerated 150 to 200 TCR beta chains as linked to cytomegalovirus. Researchers had no immune exposure information except CMV serostatus available. Reported findings show TCR beta sequences accurately forecast HLA-A and HLA-B alleles in most subjects. Later findings reportedly placed an Asian-associated ancestry cluster below the approximately 630-donor mean for N-insertions.

In the PCR, 60 Vbeta and 13 Jbeta primers were used. TCRdb keeps only in-frame clones here, not all; method: immunoSEQ multiplex PCR. Of roughly 150,000 clones detected, roughly 80% appear once; the ten largest clones hold roughly 14%. This clonotype was sampled from a woman aged 40 to 50 in good health and CMV-seronegative. The sample comprised PBMCs. This chain connects TRBV5-6 to TRBJ2-1; 8 nucleotides match TRBD2. For the CDR3, the DNA is TGTGCCAGCAGCTCCCGGGGGGGCAATTTCTTC. Protein sequence: CASSSRGGNFF.